This T cell receptor beta chain is from a study of early T cells in non-severe SARS-CoV-2 infection. The overall study: RNA in bulk from unsorted whole blood was sequenced, and chains were unpaired. Whole-study results and caveats: Clonotype matching in VDJdb favored anti-spike CD8 responses and did not capture private and CD4 specificities.

Regarding this clonotype: Its antigen is currently unknown.

Losses at the gene ends were 4 bases for V and 0 bases for J; bases not matched to a gene: 13. This CDR3 contains 20 residues. Attached unique molecular identifiers marked individual cDNA molecules. MiXCR, applied by TCRdb to the 5' RACE reads, yields one record per CDR3 protein. The sample has roughly 120,000 distinct CDR3 sequences, around 12% seen once. This chain connects TRBV12-3 or TRBV12-4 to TRBJ2-1; 12 nucleotides match TRBD2. The sequence came from an adult who was a healthcare worker with PCR-confirmed SARS-CoV-2 infection or an uninfected control (not recorded which). This specimen consisted of whole blood, obtained at baseline. CDR3 residues: CASSSLPGLAGASSYNEQFF. The CDR3 region has the DNA TGTGCCAGCAGTTCCTTGCCGGGACTAGCGGGTGCGTCCTCCTACAATGAGCAGTTCTTC.